The next 26 T cell receptor beta chains were all read from a single sample in a study of cytomegalovirus exposure and HLA in healthy donors. Generated by immunoSEQ multiplex PCR, the TCRdb table keeps only in-frame clones and is missing some. The sample records roughly 330,000 clones, about nine tenths being singletons. The sequenced material came from PBMCs. The receptors stem from a woman in her twenties or thirties in good health and CMV-seropositive.

The chain employs TRBV4-2 and TRBJ1-3; D is undetermined. This CDR3 spans 14 amino acids. Germline-derived CDR1 and CDR2 are LGHNA and YNFKEQ. Trimming took off 5 bases at V and 0 bases at J, with 8 bases between the two ends. The CDR3 region is CASSEPPSGNTIYF. CDR3 DNA: TGTGCCAGCAGCGAGCCCCCCTCTGGAAACACCATATATTTT.

This chain links TRBV18 with TRBJ1-6, with a possible D match to TRBD1 (6 bases). This CDR3 comprises 18 residues. The germline gives CDR1 KGHSH, CDR2 LQKENI. Trimming cost V 3 bases and J 8 bases, with 23 bases left between them. Written as DNA, the CDR3 is TGTGCCAGCTCACCTTCAGGGGTCCGACAAGGATTACATTCACCCCTCCACTTT. Translating it yields CASSPSGVRQGLHSPLHF.

The chain combines TRBV7-8 with TRBJ2-7; a weak D match, TRBD1 (5 bases). The CDR3 is 14 amino acids. Germline CDR1 SGHVS, CDR2 FQNEAQ. Between the trimmed V and J ends, which lost 3 bases and 2 bases, there was a span of 11 bases. Here the CDR3 reads CASSLTLGAYEQYF. The DNA for the CDR3 is TGTGCCAGCAGCTTGACCCTAGGGGCCTACGAGCAGTACTTC.

The chain links TRBV25-1 to TRBJ2-1; 14 bases are a match to TRBD2. V shed 6 bases and J 5 bases; nucleotides not matched to a gene: 9. From germline, CDR1 is MGHDK and CDR2 SYGVNS. The CDR3 is 17 residues long. The DNA of the CDR3 is TGTGCCAGCAGGCCCGGGACTAGCGGGGGCCACCACAATGAGCAGTTCTTC. Its protein is CASRPGTSGGHHNEQFF.

This chain uses TRBV18 with TRBJ1-5; D is perhaps TRBD1 (5 bases). Germline CDR1 reads KGHSH; CDR2 reads LQKENI. The CDR3 spans 16 residues. Deletions cut 3 bases from V and 2 bases from J, with 14 bases between. The CDR3 region has the DNA TGTGCCAGCTCACCGCCGGGACCCCAGGGCAATCAGCCCCAGCATTTT. Translating it yields CASSPPGPQGNQPQHF. Together with reference TRBV18 and TRBJ1-5, the CDR3 gives the full variable domain: NAGVMQNPRHLVRRRGQEARLRCSPMKGHSHVYWYRQLPEEGLKFMVYLQKENIIDESGMPKERFSAEFPKEGPSILRIQQVVRGDSAAYFCASSPPGPQGNQPQHFGDGTRLSIL.

This clone occurred once. The rearrangement uses TRBV5-1 and TRBJ2-6, with 9 bases aligning to TRBD2. The CDR3 has 16 residues. CDR1 SGHRS and CDR2 YFSETQ come from the germline V gene. V trimming: 4 bases; J trimming: 2 bases; junction bases outside the gene matches: 4. The CDR3 loop is CASSTGLAAGANVLTF. The CDR3 DNA reads as TGCGCCAGCAGCACGGGACTAGCTGCTGGGGCCAACGTCCTGACTTTC.

The chain carries TRBV11-2 and TRBJ2-5; 11 nucleotides align to TRBD1. Germline assignment: CDR1 SGHAT and CDR2 FQNNGV. The V gene end was trimmed by 5 bases and the J gene end by 5 bases; junction bases not matched to a gene: 1. The CDR3 extends over 13 amino acids. As DNA, the CDR3 is TGTGCCAGCAGCAGGGACAGGGGGGAGACCCAGTACTTC. Amino acids: CASSRDRGETQYF.

A single count supports this clone. The chain joins TRBV7-7 to TRBJ2-7; D gene uncertain. Per the germline V gene, CDR1 is SSHAT and CDR2 is FNYEAQ (reference sequence). Trimming took off 3 bases at V and 6 bases at J, with 12 bases between the two ends. The CDR3 length is 13 residues. Here the CDR3 DNA reads TGTGCCAGCAGCTTGGTTGAGGAGATCGAGCAGTACTTC. It codes for CASSLVEEIEQYF.

This chain connects TRBV5-1 to TRBJ2-3, with 9 bases that match TRBD2. The junction had 9 bases not matched to a gene; V was cut back by 0 bases and J by 4 bases. Germline V CDR1 and CDR2: SGHRS, YFSETQ. The CDR3 is made up of 17 amino acids. CDR3 region: CASSLAQRGAVPDTQYF. In nucleotides, the CDR3 is TGCGCCAGCAGCTTGGCTCAGCGGGGGGCCGTCCCAGATACGCAGTATTTT.

This clone appeared a single time. V and J are TRBV4-1 and TRBJ1-2, with D tentatively TRBD1 (6 bases). V shed 5 bases and J shed 5 bases, with 15 bases lying between them. CDR1 is MGHRA, CDR2 YSYEKL, per germline. CDR3 length equals 14 residues. The CDR3 coding sequence is TGCGCCAGCAGCGACCCCGCCAGGGGTTATGGCTACACCTTC. Translated, it gives CASSDPARGYGYTF.

The chain joins TRBV7-6 to TRBJ2-3; TRBD1 might be the D (6 bases). This CDR3 region has 14 residues. The V gene lost 0 bases and the J gene lost 6 bases, with 10 bases spanning the gap. Germline assignment: CDR1 SGHVS and CDR2 FNYEAQ. CDR3 loop: CASSLASRGDTQYF. CDR3 nucleotides: TGTGCCAGCAGCTTAGCGTCGAGGGGGGATACGCAGTATTTT.

The J gene is TRBJ2-7, the V gene TRBV5-4, with D hard to call. V was shortened by 0 bases and J by 3 bases, with 13 bases between the two germline ends. Per the germline V gene, CDR1 is SGHNT and CDR2 is YYREEE (reference sequence). The CDR3 sequence is 15 residues long. Here the CDR3 reads CASSLEPGLLYEQYF. CDR3 nucleotides: TGTGCCAGCAGCTTGGAGCCGGGTCTTCTCTACGAGCAGTACTTC.

The chain uses TRBV5-6 and TRBJ2-7; D gene uncertain. Trimming took off 0 bases at V and 4 bases at J, with 11 bases between the two ends. CDR3 length: 14 residues. The germline V gene encodes CDR1 SGHDT and CDR2 YYEEEE. The DNA for the CDR3 is TGTGCCAGCAGCTTGGGAGCCCCCCTATACGAGCAGTACTTC. Translating it yields CASSLGAPLYEQYF.

The gene calls are TRBV9 and TRBJ1-6, with D unresolved. V was cut by 2 bases and J by 3 bases, with 9 bases left in between. Germline lookup yields CDR1 SGDLS and CDR2 YYNGEE. The CDR3 sequence is 15 residues long. DNA for the CDR3: TGTGCCAGCAGCGTGGACGGGTACTATAATTCACCCCTCCACTTT. It is translated as CASSVDGYYNSPLHF.

This clone came up once. The J gene is TRBJ2-7, the V gene TRBV6-4, with a tentative D call TRBD1 (6 bases). The ends were cut back, 0 bases at V and 5 bases at J, with 8 bases in the middle. Germline CDR1 MRHNA, CDR2 SNTAGT. The CDR3 is 13 residues long. CDR3 nucleotide sequence: TGTGCCAGCAGTGACTCTGGGGGCGACGAGCAGTACTTC. Encoded protein: CASSDSGGDEQYF.

V usage is TRBV18 and J usage is TRBJ2-5; 9 positions agree with TRBD1. Germline lookup yields CDR1 KGHSH and CDR2 LQKENI. With 2 bases clipped from V and 3 bases from J, the junction kept 7 bases outside the gene matches. The CDR3 length is 16 residues. The CDR3 region has the DNA TGTGCCAGCTCACCAGGCAGCCGGGACAGGGAAGAGACCCAGTACTTC. Its protein product is CASSPGSRDREETQYF.

The chain uses TRBV13 and TRBJ2-1, with 7 bases that match TRBD2. The V segment lost 4 bases and the J segment 5 bases; nucleotides outside the gene matches: 14. Per the germline V gene, CDR1 is PRHDT and CDR2 is FYEKMQ (reference sequence). This CDR3 comprises 17 residues. The CDR3 region is CASSSTRGSTGHNEQFF. The CDR3 nucleotides read TGTGCCAGCAGCTCCACTCGCGGGAGTACCGGACACAATGAGCAGTTCTTC.

The V gene is TRBV14, the J gene TRBJ1-2; D not resolved. The CDR3 runs to 13 residues. Trimming shortened V by 1 base and J by 10 bases, and 13 bases separated the two germline ends. CDR1 and CDR2 (germline): SGHDN, FVKESK. CDR3 sequence: CASSQVFRDSYTF. As DNA, the CDR3 is TGTGCCAGCAGCCAAGTATTCAGAGACTCCTACACCTTC.

This clone has just one count. V gene TRBV7-6 combines with J gene TRBJ2-3, with 7 bases fitting TRBD2. The V and J ends lost 1 base and 2 bases, in that order; junction bases with no gene match: 12. Germline V CDR1 and CDR2: SGHVS, FNYEAQ. The CDR3 totals 18 residues. The CDR3 region is CASSLGFWASGNTDTQYF. CDR3 DNA sequence: TGTGCCAGCAGCTTAGGGTTTTGGGCTAGCGGAAACACAGATACGCAGTATTTT.

The chain links TRBV7-8 to TRBJ1-5, with a possible D match to TRBD1 (5 bases). Germline CDR1 and CDR2: SGHVS and FQNEAQ. CDR3 size: 16 residues. V gave up 2 bases and J gave up 5 bases, with 16 bases separating them. The CDR3 DNA sequence: TGTGCCAGCAGCTTATCCACATCAAGGGACTATCAGCCCCAGCATTTT. Protein: CASSLSTSRDYQPQHF.

V usage is TRBV7-3 and J usage is TRBJ2-1; 7 nucleotides match TRBD2. Germline assignment: CDR1 SGHTA and CDR2 FQGTGA. The length of the CDR3 is 15 residues. The V gene end was trimmed by 5 bases and the J gene end by 7 bases; junction bases not matched to a gene: 11. CDR3 sequence (DNA): TGTGCCAGCAGCCCATACGGGGGGTCAGAGAATGAGCAGTTCTTC. Translated: CASSPYGGSENEQFF.

On this clone: The junction departs from the called germline gene at one end, perhaps through a read error. The V call is TRBV5-1, the J call TRBJ2-5, with D tentatively TRBD2 (6 bases). There are 13 residues in the CDR3. Germline V gives CDR1 SGHRS, CDR2 YFSETQ. For the CDR3, the DNA is TGCGCCAGCAACTTGGTGGGAGGAGAGACCCAGTACTTC. It encodes CASNLVGGETQYF. Full variable domain (outside the CDR3, taken from reference TRBV5-1 and TRBJ2-5): KAGVTQTPRYLIKTRGQQVTLSCSPISGHRSVSWYQQTPGQGLQFLFEYFSETQRNKGNFPGRFSGRQFSNSRSEMNVSTLELGDSALYLCASNLVGGETQYFGPGTRLLVL.

The genes are TRBV28 and TRBJ1-1; D gene uncertain. The CDR3 length is 12 residues. Germline CDR1 MDHEN, CDR2 SYDVKM. Trimming removed 3 bases from V and 0 bases from J, with 2 bases in between. The CDR3 nucleotides are TGTGCCAGCAGTTTCATGAACACTGAAGCTTTCTTT. Its translation: CASSFMNTEAFF.

The V and J genes are TRBV9 and TRBJ1-1; D might be TRBD1 (5 bases). V lost 4 bases, J lost 3 bases, and 13 bases lay in between. Germline V gene sequence: CDR1 SGDLS, CDR2 YYNGEE. The CDR3 totals 14 residues. The CDR3 region is CASSPGPGDTEAFF. The CDR3 DNA sequence: TGTGCCAGCAGCCCGGGACCCGGGGACACTGAAGCTTTCTTT.

CDR3 protein: CASSLAVQEGYYGYTF. The CDR3 DNA is TGTGCCAGCAGCTTAGCGGTACAGGAGGGGTACTATGGCTACACCTTC. The V and J genes are TRBV7-9 and TRBJ1-2; the D gene is possibly TRBD1 (5 bases). This CDR3 is 16 amino acids long. V dropped 0 bases and J dropped 3 bases, with 14 bases sitting between them. CDR1 and CDR2 (germline): SEHNR, FQNEAQ (reference sequence).

The chain recombines TRBV6-1 with TRBJ2-7; D is perhaps TRBD2 (5 bases). This CDR3 region has 14 residues. The germline CDR1 and CDR2 sequences are MNHNS and SASEGT. Trimming took 6 bases from V and 1 from J, leaving 13 bases between them. The CDR3 loop is CASRNSDGSYEQYF. CDR3 coding DNA: TGTGCCAGCAGGAATAGCGACGGATCCTACGAGCAGTACTTC.